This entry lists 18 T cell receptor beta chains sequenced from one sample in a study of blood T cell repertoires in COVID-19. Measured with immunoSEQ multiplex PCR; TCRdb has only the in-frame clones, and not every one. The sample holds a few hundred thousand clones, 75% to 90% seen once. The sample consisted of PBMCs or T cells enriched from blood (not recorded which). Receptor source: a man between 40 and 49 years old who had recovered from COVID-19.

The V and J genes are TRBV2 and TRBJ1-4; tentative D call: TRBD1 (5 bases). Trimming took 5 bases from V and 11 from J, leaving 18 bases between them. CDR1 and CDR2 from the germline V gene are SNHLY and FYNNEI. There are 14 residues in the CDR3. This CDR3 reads CASSLDQGREKLFF. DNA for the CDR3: TGTGCCAGCAGTTTAGACCAGGGTCGTGAGAAACTGTTTTTT.

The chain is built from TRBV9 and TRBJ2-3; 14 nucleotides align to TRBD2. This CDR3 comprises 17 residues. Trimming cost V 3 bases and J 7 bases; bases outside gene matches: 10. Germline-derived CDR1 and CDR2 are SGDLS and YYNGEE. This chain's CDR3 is CASSALPGLAGENTQYF. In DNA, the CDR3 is TGTGCCAGCAGCGCTTTGCCGGGACTAGCGGGGGAGAATACGCAGTATTTT. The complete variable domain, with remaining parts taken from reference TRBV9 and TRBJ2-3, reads DSGVTQTPKHLITATGQRVTLRCSPRSGDLSVYWYQQSLDQGLQFLIQYYNGEERAKGNILERFSAQQFPDLHSELNLSSLELGDSALYFCASSALPGLAGENTQYFGPGTRLTVL.

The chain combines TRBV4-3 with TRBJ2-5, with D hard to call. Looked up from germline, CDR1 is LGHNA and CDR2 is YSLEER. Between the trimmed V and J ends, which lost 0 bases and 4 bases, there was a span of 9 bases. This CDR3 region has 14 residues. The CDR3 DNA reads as TGCGCCAGCAGCCAAGATCCGAGTGGAGAGACCCAGTACTTC. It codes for CASSQDPSGETQYF.

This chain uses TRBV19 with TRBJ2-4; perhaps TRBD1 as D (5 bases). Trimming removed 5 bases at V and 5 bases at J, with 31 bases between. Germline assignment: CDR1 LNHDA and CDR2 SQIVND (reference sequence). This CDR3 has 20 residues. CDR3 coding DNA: TGTGCCAGTAGTCCGCTTGGGTTAGGGGTGAATCCATTAAGCCAAAACATTCAGTACTTC. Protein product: CASSPLGLGVNPLSQNIQYF.

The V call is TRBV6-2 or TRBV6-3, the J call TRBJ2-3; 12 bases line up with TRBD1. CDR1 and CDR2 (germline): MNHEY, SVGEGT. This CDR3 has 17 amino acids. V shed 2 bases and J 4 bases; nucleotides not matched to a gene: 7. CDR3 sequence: CASSYVAGQGAADTQYF. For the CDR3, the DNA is TGTGCCAGCAGTTACGTAGCGGGACAGGGGGCCGCAGATACGCAGTATTTT.

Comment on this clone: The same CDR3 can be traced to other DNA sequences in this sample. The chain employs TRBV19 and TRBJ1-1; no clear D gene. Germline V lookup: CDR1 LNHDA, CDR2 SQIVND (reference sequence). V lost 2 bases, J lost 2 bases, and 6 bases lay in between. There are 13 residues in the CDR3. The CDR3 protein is CASSISQNTEAFF. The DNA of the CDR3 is TGTGCCAGTAGTATATCCCAAAACACTGAAGCTTTCTTT.

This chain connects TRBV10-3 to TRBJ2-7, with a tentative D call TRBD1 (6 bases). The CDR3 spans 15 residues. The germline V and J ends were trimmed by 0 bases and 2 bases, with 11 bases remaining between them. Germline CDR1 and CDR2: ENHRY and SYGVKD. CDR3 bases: TGTGCCATCAGTGAGTCAGGACAGACCACCTACGAGCAGTACTTC. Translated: CAISESGQTTYEQYF.

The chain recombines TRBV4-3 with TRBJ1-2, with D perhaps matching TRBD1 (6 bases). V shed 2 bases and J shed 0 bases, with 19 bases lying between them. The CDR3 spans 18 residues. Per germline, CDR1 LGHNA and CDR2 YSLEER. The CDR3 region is CASSQKAVGTGTNYGYTF. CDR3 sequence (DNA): TGCGCCAGCAGCCAAAAAGCGGTTGGTACAGGGACTAACTATGGCTACACCTTC.

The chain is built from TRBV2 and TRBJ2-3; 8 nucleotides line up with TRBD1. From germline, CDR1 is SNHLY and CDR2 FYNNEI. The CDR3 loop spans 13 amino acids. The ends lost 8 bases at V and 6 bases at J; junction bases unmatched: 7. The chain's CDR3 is CASDRGHSDTQYF. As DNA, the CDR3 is TGTGCCAGCGACAGGGGTCACTCTGATACGCAGTATTTT.

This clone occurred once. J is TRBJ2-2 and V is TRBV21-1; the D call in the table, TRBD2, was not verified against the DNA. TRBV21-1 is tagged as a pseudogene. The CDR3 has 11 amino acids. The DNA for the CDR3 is TGTGCCAGCAGCGTAACCGGGGAGCTGTTTTTT. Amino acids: CASSVTGELFF.

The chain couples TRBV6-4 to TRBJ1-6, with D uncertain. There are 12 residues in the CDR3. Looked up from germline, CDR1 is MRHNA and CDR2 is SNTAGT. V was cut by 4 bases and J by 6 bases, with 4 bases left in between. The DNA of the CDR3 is TGTGCCAGCAGTGCTACTAATTCACCCCTCCACTTT. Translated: CASSATNSPLHF.

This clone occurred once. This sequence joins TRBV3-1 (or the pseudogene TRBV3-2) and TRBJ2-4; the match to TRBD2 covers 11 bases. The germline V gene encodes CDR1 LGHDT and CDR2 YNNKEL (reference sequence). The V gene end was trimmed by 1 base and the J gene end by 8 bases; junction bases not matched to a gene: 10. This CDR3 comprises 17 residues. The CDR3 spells CASSQGTLAGVRDIQYF. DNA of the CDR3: TGTGCCAGCAGCCAAGGGACACTAGCGGGAGTAAGGGACATTCAGTACTTC.

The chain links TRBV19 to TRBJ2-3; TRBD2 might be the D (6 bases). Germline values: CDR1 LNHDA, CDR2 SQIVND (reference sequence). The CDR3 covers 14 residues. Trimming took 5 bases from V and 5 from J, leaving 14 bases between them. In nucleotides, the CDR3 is TGTGCCAGTAGTGGGGTGGGAGGTCAAGATACGCAGTATTTT. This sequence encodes CASSGVGGQDTQYF.

The CDR3, as DNA: TGTGCCAGTAGTATTTCGGGAGACGAGGAGACCCAGTACTTC. Translation: CASSISGDEETQYF. This chain connects TRBV19 to TRBJ2-5, with a possible D match to TRBD2 (6 bases). V shed 3 bases and J shed 5 bases, with 13 bases lying between them. Per the germline V gene, CDR1 is LNHDA and CDR2 is SQIVND (reference sequence). CDR3 length: 14 amino acids.

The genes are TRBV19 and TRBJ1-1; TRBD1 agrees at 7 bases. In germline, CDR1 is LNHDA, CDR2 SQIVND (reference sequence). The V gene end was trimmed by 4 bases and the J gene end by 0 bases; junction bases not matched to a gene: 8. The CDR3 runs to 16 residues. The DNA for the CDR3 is TGTGCCAGTAGTACAGGACAGGAGATTCTGAACACTGAAGCTTTCTTT. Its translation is CASSTGQEILNTEAFF.

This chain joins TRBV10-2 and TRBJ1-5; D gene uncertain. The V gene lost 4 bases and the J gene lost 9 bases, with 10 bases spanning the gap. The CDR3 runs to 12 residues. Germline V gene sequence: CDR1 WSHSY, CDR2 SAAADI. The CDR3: CASSVEARPQHF. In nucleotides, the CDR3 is TGCGCCAGCAGTGTCGAGGCTAGGCCCCAGCATTTT.

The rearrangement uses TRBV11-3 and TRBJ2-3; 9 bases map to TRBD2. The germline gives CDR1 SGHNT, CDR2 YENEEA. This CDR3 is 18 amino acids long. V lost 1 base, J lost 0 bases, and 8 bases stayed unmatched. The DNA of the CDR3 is TGTGCCAGCAGCTTAGCTGGCGGGGGGGGTACTAGCACAGATACGCAGTATTTT. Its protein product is CASSLAGGGGTSTDTQYF.

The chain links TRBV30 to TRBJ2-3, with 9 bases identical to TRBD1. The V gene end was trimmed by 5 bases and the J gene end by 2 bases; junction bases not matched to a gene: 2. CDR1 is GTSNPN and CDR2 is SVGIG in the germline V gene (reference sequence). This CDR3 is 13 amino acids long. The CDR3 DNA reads TGTGCCTGGGACAGGGGGATCACAGATACGCAGTATTTT. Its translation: CAWDRGITDTQYF.